The 13 T cell receptor beta chains below were found in one sample sequenced in a study of T-cell memory formation after mild COVID-19. One entry per CDR3 protein, called by TCRdb with MiXCR from the 5' RACE reads. The profile covers over 300,000 distinct CDR3 sequences, with less than 25% appearing a single time and 21% taken by the ten largest. Material for sequencing was PBMCs or a T cell subset sorted from them (not recorded which). Source of these receptors: a man younger than 35 who had mild COVID-19 (a few samples of this study predate the infection). Cell type and time point are not known.

This clonotype was counted at least ten times. For the CDR3, the DNA is TGTGCCAGCAGTAGGAGCTCCTACGAGCAGTACGTC. It encodes CASSRSSYEQYV. The J gene is TRBJ2-7, the V gene TRBV6-2 or TRBV6-3, with D uncertain. Between the trimmed V and J ends, which lost 5 bases and 0 bases, there was a span of 5 bases. The CDR3 has 12 amino acids. CDR1 MNHEY and CDR2 SVGEGT come from the germline V gene.

This chain joins TRBV4-2 and TRBJ2-3, with 8 bases that match TRBD2. Losses at the gene ends were 4 bases for V and 1 base for J; bases not matched to a gene: 10. The CDR3 sequence is 17 residues long. Germline V gene data show CDR1 as LGHNA and CDR2 as YNFKEQ. The DNA of the CDR3 is TGTGCCAGCAGCCTCCACCCGACTAGCGAGGGCACAGATACGCAGTATTTT. Its translation is CASSLHPTSEGTDTQYF.

The rearrangement joins TRBV12-3 or TRBV12-4 to TRBJ2-7, with D perhaps assigned TRBD1 or TRBD2 (5 bases each). V was cut by 6 bases and J by 3 bases, with 18 bases left in between. This CDR3 has 15 amino acids. CDR3 amino acids: CASRAPRDGYYEQYF. CDR3 bases: TGTGCCAGCAGAGCCCCCCGGGACGGGTACTACGAGCAGTACTTC.

J is TRBJ2-7 and V is TRBV4-1; D is ambiguous. Between the trimmed V and J ends, which lost 1 base and 6 bases, there was a span of 7 bases. The germline gives CDR1 MGHRA, CDR2 YSYEKL. The CDR3 spans 12 residues. DNA of the CDR3: TGCGCCAGCAGCCAAGCCACGACCGAGCAGTACTTC. Translated, it gives CASSQATTEQYF.

In this sample, this clonotype turned up a few times. V usage is TRBV24-1 and J usage is TRBJ2-2; no clear D gene. Germline V CDR1 and CDR2: KGHDR, SFDVKD. The ends were cut back, 5 bases at V and 2 bases at J, with 2 bases in the middle. This CDR3 comprises 12 residues. CDR3 protein: CATSVNTGELFF. CDR3 DNA sequence: TGTGCCACCAGTGTAAACACCGGGGAGCTGTTTTTT.

This clonotype was counted between two and nine times. The V and J genes are TRBV7-8 and TRBJ1-1; D remains unclear. Trimming stripped 2 bases from V and 0 bases from J, with 10 bases between. Germline CDR1 is SGHVS and CDR2 is FQNEAQ. CDR3 length equals 15 residues. The CDR3 nucleotides read TGTGCCAGCAGCTTAAGTAGGACGGTGAACACTGAAGCTTTCTTT. The encoded protein is CASSLSRTVNTEAFF. Full variable domain (outside the CDR3, taken from reference TRBV7-8 and TRBJ1-1): GAGVSQSPRYKVAKRGQDVALRCDPISGHVSLFWYQQALGQGPEFLTYFQNEAQLDKSGLPSDRFFAERPEGSVSTLKIQRTQQEDSAVYLCASSLSRTVNTEAFFGQGTRLTVV.

The rearrangement links TRBV12-3 or TRBV12-4 to TRBJ2-3; 11 bases match TRBD2. There are 17 residues in the CDR3. J lost 1 base, V lost 3 bases, and 6 bases had no gene match. CDR3 sequence reads: CASSFSPLAGGTDTQYF. The DNA for the CDR3 is TGTGCCAGCAGTTTTTCCCCACTAGCGGGGGGCACAGATACGCAGTATTTT.

The V call is TRBV6-2 or TRBV6-3, the J call TRBJ2-1; 9 bases are a match to TRBD1. This CDR3 region has 13 residues. V gave up 8 bases and J gave up 4 bases; unmatched junction bases: 3. The germline CDR1 and CDR2 sequences are MNHEY and SVGEGT. The CDR3 coding sequence is TGTGCCAGCGACAGGGGGTTTTACAATGAGCAGTTCTTC. Amino acid sequence: CASDRGFYNEQFF.

J is TRBJ1-2 and V is TRBV28; possibly TRBD1 for D (6 bases). The germline V gene has CDR1 MDHEN and CDR2 SYDVKM. V gave up 3 bases and J gave up 8 bases, with 16 bases separating them. The CDR3 extends over 14 amino acids. DNA of the CDR3: TGTGCCAGCAGTTTCCCAGGGGCGCTCCGGGGCTACACCTTC. Residues: CASSFPGALRGYTF.

This clonotype was seen a few times. The V and J genes are TRBV7-3 and TRBJ2-1; D could derive from TRBD1 or TRBD2 (5 bases each). The CDR3 is made up of 15 amino acids. CDR1 is SGHTA and CDR2 is FQGTGA in the germline V gene. The V end was cut by 2 bases, the J end by 5 bases, with 13 bases between. CDR3 sequence: CASSLGASIDNEQFF. CDR3 DNA sequence: TGTGCCAGCAGCTTAGGGGCTAGCATCGACAATGAGCAGTTCTTC.

This clonotype was detected only once. This rearrangement joins TRBV5-1 to TRBJ2-6; 8 bases are a match to TRBD1. V was pared by 5 bases and J by 0 bases, with 4 bases of the junction left unmatched. Germline-derived CDR1 and CDR2 are SGHRS and YFSETQ. The CDR3 loop spans 16 amino acids. For the CDR3, the DNA is TGCGCCAGCAGGGGACAGGCCAGCTCTGGGGCCAACGTCCTGACTTTC. Protein sequence: CASRGQASSGANVLTF. The entire variable domain, with the rest obtained from reference TRBV5-1 and TRBJ2-6, is as follows: KAGVTQTPRYLIKTRGQQVTLSCSPISGHRSVSWYQQTPGQGLQFLFEYFSETQRNKGNFPGRFSGRQFSNSRSEMNVSTLELGDSALYLCASRGQASSGANVLTFGAGSRLTVL.

This clonotype was found a few times. The V and J genes are TRBV12-3 or TRBV12-4 and TRBJ1-2, with D uncertain. Trimming shortened V by 4 bases and J by 6 bases, and 9 bases separated the two germline ends. CDR3 length: 12 amino acids. CDR3 loop: CASSWAANGYTF. CDR3 bases: TGTGCCAGCAGTTGGGCAGCGAATGGCTACACCTTC.

The chain couples TRBV7-9 to TRBJ1-3, with TRBD1 matching 10 bases. J lost 3 bases, V lost 5 bases, and 10 bases had no gene match. Germline loops: CDR1 SEHNR, CDR2 FQNEAQ (reference sequence). The CDR3 has 17 amino acids. The CDR3 loop reads CASSKAGQGGRGNTIYF. In nucleotides, the CDR3 is TGTGCCAGCAGCAAAGCCGGACAGGGGGGACGTGGAAACACCATATATTTT.